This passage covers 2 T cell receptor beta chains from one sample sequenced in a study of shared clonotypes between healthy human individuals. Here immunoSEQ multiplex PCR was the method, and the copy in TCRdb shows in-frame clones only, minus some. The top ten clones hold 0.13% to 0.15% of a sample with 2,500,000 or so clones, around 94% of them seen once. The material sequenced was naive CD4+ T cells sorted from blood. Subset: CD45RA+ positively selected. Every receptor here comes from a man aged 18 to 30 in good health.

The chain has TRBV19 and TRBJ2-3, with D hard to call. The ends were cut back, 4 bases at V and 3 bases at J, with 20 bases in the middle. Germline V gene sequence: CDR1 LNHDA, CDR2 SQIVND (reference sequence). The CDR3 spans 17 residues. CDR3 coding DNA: TGTGCCAGTAGTAGTCTAGACCCAGGTGATGGAACAGATACGCAGTATTTT. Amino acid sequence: CASSSLDPGDGTDTQYF.

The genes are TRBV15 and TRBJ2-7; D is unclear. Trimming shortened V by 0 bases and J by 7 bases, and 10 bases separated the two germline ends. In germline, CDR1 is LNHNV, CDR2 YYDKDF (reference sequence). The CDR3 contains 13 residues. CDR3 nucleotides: TGTGCCACCAGCAGAGATGCGAGTACGGAGCAGTACTTC. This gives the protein CATSRDASTEQYF.